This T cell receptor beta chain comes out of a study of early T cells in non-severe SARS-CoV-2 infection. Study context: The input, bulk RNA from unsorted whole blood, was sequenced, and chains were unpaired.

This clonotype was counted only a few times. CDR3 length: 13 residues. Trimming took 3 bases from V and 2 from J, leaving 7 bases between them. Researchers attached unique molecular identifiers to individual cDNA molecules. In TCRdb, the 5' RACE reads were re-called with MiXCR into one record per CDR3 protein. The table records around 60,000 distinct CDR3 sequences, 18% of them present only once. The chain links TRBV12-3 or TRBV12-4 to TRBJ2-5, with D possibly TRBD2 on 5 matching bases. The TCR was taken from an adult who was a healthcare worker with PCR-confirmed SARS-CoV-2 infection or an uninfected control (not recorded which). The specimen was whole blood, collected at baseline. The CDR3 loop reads CASSFKRQETQYF. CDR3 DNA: TGTGCCAGCAGTTTCAAGCGGCAAGAGACCCAGTACTTC.